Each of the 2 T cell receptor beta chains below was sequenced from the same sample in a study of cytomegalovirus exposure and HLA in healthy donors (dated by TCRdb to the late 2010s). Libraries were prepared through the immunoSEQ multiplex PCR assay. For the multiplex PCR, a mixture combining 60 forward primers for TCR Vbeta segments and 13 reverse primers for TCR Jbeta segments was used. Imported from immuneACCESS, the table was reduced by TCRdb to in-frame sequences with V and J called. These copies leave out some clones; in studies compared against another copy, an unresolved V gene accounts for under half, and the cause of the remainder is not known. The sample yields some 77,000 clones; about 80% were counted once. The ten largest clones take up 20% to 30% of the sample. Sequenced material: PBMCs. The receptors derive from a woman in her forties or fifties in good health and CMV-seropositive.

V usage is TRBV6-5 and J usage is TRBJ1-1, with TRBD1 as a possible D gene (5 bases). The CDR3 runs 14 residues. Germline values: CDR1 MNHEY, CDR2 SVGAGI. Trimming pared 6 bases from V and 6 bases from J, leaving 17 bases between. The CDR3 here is CASSPSREGPEAFF. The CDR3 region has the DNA TGTGCCAGCAGCCCCTCCAGGGAAGGGCCTGAAGCTTTCTTT.

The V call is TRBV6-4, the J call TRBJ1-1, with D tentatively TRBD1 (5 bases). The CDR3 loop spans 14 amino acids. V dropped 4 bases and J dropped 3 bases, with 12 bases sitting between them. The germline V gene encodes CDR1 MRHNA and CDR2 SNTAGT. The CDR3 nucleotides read TGTGCCAGCAGTGCGGAAGGGGTTGACACTGAAGCTTTCTTT. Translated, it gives CASSAEGVDTEAFF.